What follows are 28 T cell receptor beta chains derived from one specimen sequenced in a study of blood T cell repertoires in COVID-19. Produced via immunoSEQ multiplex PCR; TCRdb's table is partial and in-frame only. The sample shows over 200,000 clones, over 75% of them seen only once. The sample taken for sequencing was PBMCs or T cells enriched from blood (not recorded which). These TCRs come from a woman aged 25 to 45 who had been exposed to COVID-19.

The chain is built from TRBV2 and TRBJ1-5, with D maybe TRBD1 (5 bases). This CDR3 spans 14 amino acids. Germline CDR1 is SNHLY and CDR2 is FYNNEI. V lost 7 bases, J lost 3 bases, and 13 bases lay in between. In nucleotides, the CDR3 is TGTGCCAGCAAGTCGGGGGAGTTCAATCAGCCCCAGCATTTT. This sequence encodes CASKSGEFNQPQHF.

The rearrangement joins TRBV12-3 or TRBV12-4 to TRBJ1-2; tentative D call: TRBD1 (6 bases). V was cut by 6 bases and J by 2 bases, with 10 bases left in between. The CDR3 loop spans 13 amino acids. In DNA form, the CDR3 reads TGTGCCAGCAGCTCCACAGGGAACTATGGCTACACCTTC. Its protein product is CASSSTGNYGYTF.

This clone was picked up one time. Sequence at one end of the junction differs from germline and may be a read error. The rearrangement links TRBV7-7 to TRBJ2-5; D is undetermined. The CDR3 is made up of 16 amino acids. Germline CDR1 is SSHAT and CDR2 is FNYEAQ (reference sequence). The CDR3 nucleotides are TGTGCTAGCAGCCCCAGCGTCACGGCGACCCAAGAGACCCAGTACTTC. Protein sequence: CASSPSVTATQETQYF.

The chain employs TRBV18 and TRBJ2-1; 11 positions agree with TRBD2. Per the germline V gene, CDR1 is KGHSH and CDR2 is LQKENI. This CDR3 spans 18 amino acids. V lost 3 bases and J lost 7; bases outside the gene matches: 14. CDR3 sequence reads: CASSPIHLAGGFGNEQFF. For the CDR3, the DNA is TGTGCCAGCTCACCCATACACCTAGCGGGAGGTTTCGGAAATGAGCAGTTCTTC.

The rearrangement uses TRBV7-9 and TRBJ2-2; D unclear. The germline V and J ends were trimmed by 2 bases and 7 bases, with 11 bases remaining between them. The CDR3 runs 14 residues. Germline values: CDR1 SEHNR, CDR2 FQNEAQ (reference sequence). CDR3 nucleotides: TGTGCCAGCAGCTTAAGCGTCGATAGCGGGGAGCTGTTTTTT. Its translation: CASSLSVDSGELFF.

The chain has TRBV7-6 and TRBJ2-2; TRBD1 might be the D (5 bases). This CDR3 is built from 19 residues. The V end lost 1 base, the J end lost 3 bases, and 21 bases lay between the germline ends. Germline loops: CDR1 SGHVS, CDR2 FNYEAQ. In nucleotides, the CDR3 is TGTGCCAGCAGCTTAGAGTTGCTCGAGGTTAGGGGCGACACCGGGGAGCTGTTTTTT. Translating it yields CASSLELLEVRGDTGELFF.

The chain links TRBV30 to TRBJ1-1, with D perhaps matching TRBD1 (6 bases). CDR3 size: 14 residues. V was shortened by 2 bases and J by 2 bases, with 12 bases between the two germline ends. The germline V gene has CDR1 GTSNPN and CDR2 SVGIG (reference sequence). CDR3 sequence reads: CAWSLGHFNTEAFF. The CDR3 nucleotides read TGTGCCTGGAGTTTGGGACATTTTAACACTGAAGCTTTCTTT.

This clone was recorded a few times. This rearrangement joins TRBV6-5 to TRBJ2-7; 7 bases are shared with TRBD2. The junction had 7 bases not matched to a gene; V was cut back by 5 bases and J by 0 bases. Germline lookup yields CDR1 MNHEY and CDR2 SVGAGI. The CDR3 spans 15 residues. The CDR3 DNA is TGTGCCAGCAGTCTTCTAGCGGCAGCCTCCTACGAGCAGTACTTC. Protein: CASSLLAAASYEQYF.

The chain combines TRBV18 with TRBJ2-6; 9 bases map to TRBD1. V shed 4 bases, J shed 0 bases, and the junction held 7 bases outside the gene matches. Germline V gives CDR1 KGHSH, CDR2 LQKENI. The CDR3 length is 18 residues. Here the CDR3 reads CASSHTRDRVSGANVLTF. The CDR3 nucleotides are TGTGCCAGCTCACATACCCGGGACAGGGTCTCTGGGGCCAACGTCCTGACTTTC.

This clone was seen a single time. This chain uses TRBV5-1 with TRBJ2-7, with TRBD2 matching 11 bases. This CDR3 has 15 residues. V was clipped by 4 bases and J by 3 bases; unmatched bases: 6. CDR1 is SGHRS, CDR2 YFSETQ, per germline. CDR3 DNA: TGCGCCAGCAGCCAAATCACTAGCGGGAGCTACGAGCAGTACTTC. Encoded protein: CASSQITSGSYEQYF.

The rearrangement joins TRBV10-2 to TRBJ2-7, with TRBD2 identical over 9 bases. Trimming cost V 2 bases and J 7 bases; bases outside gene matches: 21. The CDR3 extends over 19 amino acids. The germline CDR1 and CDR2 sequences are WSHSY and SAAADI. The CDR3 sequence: CASSELMAGGAGGRGEQYF. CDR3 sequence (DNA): TGCGCCAGCAGTGAGCTTATGGCAGGAGGAGCGGGAGGCCGCGGGGAGCAGTACTTC.

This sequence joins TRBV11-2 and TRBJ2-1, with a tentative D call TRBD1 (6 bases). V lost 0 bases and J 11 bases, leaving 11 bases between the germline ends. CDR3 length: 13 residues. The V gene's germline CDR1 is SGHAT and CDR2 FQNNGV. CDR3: CASSLDPQGKQFF. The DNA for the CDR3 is TGTGCCAGCAGCTTAGACCCCCAGGGGAAGCAGTTCTTC.

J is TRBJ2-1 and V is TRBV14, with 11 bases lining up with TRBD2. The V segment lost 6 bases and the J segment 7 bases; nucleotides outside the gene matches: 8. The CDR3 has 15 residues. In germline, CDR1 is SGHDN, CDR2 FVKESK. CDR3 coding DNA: TGTGCCAGCAGGCGCACTAGCGGGAGTATGAATGAGCAGTTCTTC. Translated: CASRRTSGSMNEQFF.

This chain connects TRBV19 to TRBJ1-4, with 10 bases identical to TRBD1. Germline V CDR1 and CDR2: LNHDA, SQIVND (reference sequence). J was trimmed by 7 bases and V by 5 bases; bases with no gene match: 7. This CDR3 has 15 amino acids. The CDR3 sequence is CASSARQGAVEKLFF. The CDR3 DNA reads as TGTGCCAGTAGTGCCCGACAGGGGGCGGTTGAAAAACTGTTTTTT.

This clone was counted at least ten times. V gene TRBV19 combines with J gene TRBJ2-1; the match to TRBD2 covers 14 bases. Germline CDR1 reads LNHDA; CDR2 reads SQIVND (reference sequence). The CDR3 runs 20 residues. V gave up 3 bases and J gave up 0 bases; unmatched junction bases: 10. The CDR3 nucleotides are TGTGCCAGTAGTATCAGGGGCACCGGGACTAGCGGGAGCTCCTACAATGAGCAGTTCTTC. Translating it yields CASSIRGTGTSGSSYNEQFF.

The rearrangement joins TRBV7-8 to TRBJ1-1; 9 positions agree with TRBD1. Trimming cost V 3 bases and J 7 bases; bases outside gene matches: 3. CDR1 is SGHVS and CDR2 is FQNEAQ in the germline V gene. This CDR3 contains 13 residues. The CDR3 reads CASSLTGGNEAFF. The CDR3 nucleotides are TGTGCCAGCAGCTTGACAGGGGGAAATGAAGCTTTCTTT.

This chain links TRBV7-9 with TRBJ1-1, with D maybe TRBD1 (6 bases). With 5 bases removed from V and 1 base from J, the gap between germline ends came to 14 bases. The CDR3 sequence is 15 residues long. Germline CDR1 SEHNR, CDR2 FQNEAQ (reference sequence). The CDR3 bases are TGTGCCAGCAGCACGACTCCGACAGGGAACACTGAAGCTTTCTTT. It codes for CASSTTPTGNTEAFF.

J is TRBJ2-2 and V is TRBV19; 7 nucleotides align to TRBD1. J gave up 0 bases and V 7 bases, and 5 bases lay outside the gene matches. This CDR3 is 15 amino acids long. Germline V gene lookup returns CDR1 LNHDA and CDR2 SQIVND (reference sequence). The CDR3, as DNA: TGTGCCAGTATGTTACAGGGGACGAACACCGGGGAGCTGTTTTTT. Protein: CASMLQGTNTGELFF. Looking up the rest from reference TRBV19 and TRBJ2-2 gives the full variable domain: DGGITQSPKYLFRKEGQNVTLSCEQNLNHDAMYWYRQDPGQGLRLIYYSQIVNDFQKGDIAEGYSVSREKKESFPLTVTSAQKNPTAFYLCASMLQGTNTGELFFGEGSRLTVL.

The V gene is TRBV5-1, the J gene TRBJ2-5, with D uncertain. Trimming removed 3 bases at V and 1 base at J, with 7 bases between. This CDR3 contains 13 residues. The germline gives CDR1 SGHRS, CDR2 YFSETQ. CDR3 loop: CASSSRVQETQYF. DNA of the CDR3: TGCGCCAGCAGCTCCCGGGTCCAAGAGACCCAGTACTTC.

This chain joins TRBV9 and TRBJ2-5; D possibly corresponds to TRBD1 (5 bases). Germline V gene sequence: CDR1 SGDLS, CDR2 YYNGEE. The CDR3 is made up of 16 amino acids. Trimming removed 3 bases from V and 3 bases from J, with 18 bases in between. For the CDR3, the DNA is TGTGCCAGCAGCGAGGGGCCCTCGCGCTTGAAAGAGACCCAGTACTTC. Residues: CASSEGPSRLKETQYF.

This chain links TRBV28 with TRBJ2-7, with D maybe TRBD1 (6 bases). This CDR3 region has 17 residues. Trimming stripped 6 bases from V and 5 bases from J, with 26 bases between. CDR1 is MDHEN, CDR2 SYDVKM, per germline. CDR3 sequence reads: CASRPLLGAVIYNEQYF. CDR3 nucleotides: TGTGCCAGCAGGCCCTTGTTGGGGGCGGTGATCTACAACGAGCAGTACTTC.

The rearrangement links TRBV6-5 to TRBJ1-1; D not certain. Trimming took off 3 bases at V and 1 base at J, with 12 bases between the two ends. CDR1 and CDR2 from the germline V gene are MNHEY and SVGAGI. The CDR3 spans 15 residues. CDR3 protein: CASSYAFRQNTEAFF. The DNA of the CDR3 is TGTGCCAGCAGTTATGCCTTCAGACAGAACACTGAAGCTTTCTTT.

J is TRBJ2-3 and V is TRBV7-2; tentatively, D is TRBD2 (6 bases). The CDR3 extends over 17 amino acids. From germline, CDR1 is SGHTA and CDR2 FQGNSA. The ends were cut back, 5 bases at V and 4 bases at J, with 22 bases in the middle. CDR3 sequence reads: CASSPLSSGVRADTQYF. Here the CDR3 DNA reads TGTGCCAGCAGCCCCCTAAGTTCGGGAGTGCGGGCAGATACGCAGTATTTT.

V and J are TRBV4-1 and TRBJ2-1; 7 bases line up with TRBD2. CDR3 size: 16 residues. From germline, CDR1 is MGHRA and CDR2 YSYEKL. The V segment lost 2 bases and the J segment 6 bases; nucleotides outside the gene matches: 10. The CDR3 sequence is CASSQNGLAVLNEQFF. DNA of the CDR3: TGCGCCAGCAGCCAAAACGGGCTAGCGGTCCTCAATGAGCAGTTCTTC.

The CDR3 region is CASAPDRAGGGTIYF. As DNA, the CDR3 is TGTGCCAGCGCGCCCGACAGGGCAGGGGGTGGCACCATATATTTT. The rearrangement links TRBV2 to TRBJ1-3, with 7 bases aligning to TRBD1. From germline, CDR1 is SNHLY and CDR2 FYNNEI. This CDR3 has 15 amino acids. Trimming removed 8 bases from V and 9 bases from J; junction bases left unmatched: 16.

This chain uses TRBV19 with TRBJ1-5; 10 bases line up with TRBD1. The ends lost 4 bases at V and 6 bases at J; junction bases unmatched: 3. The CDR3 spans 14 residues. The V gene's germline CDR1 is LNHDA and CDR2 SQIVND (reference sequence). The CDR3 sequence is CASSRTGGSQPQHF. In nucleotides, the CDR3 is TGTGCCAGTAGTAGGACAGGGGGGAGTCAGCCCCAGCATTTT.

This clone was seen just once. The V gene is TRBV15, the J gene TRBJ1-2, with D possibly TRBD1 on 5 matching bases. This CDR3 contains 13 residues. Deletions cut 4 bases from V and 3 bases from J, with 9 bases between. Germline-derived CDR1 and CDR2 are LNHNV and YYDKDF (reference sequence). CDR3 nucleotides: TGTGCCACCAGCATCTGGGGGGACTATGGCTACACCTTC. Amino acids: CATSIWGDYGYTF.

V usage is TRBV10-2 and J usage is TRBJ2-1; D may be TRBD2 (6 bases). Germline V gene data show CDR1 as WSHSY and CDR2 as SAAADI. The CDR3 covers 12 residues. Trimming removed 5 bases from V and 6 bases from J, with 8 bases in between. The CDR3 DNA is TGCGCCAGCAGTAAGGGAGGCAATGAGCAGTTCTTC. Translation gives CASSKGGNEQFF.